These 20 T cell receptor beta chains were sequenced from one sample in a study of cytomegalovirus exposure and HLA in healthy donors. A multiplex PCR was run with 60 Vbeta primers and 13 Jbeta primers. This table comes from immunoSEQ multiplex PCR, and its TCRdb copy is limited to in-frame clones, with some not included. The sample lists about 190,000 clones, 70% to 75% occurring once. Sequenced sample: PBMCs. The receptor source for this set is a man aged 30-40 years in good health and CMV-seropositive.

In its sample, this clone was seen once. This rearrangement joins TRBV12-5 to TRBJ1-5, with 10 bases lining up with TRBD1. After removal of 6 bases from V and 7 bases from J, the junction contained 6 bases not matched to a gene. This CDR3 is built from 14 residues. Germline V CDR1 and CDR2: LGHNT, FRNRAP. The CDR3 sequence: CASGPGQGDQPQHF. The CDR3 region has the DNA TGTGCTAGTGGCCCCGGACAGGGGGACCAGCCCCAGCATTTT.

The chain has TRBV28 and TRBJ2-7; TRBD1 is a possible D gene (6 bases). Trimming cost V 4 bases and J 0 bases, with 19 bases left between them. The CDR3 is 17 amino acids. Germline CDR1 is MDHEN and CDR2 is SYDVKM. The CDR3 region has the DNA TGTGCCAGCAGTTCCGGGACAAAAGGATCGAGCTCCTACGAGCAGTACTTC. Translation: CASSSGTKGSSSYEQYF.

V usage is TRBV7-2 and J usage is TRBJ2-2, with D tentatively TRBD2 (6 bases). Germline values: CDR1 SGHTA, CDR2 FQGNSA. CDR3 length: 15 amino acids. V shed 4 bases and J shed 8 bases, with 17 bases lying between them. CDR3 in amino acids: CASSSSGRGIGELFF. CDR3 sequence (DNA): TGTGCCAGCAGCTCCTCGGGGCGGGGAATAGGGGAGCTGTTTTTT.

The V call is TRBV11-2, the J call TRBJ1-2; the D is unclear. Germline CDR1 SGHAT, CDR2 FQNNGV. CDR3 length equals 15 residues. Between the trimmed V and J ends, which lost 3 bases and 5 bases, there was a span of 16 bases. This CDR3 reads CASSFARNPLYGYTF. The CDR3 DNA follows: TGTGCCAGCAGCTTCGCCAGAAACCCCCTTTATGGCTACACCTTC.

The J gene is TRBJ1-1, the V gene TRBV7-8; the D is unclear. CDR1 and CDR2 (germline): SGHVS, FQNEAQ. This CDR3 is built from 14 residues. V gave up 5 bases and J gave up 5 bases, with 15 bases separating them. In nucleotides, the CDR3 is TGTGCCAGCAGCGGGCGGACTTCAGTTACTGAAGCTTTCTTT. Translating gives CASSGRTSVTEAFF.

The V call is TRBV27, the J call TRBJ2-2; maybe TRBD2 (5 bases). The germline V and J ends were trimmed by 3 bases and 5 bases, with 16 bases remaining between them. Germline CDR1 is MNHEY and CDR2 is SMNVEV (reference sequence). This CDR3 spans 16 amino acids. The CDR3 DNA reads TGTGCCAGCAGTTTGGGCCTTGGGAGAAGGACCGGGGAGCTGTTTTTT. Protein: CASSLGLGRRTGELFF.

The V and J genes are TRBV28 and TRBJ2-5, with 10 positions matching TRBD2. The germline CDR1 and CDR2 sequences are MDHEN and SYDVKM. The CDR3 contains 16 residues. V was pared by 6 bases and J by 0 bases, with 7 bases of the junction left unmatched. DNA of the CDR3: TGTGCCAGCAGGGGAAGCGGGAGGGGCCACCAAGAGACCCAGTACTTC. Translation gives CASRGSGRGHQETQYF.

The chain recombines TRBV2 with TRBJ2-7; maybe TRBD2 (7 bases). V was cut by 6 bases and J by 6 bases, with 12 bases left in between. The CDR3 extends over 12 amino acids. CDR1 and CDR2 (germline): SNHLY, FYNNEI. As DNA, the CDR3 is TGTGCCAGCAGCCAAGGGGGGGTCGAGCAGTACTTC. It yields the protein CASSQGGVEQYF.

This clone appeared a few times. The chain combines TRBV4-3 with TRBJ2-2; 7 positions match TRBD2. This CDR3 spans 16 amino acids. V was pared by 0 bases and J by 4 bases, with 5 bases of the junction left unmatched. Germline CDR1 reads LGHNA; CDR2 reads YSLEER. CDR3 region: CASSQDAAGRTGELFF. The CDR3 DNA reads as TGCGCCAGCAGCCAAGACGCAGCGGGGCGCACCGGGGAGCTGTTTTTT.

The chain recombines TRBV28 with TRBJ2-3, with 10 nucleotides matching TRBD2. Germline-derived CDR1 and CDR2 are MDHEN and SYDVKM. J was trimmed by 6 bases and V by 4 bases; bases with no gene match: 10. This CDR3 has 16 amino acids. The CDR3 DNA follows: TGTGCCAGCAGTTCGCGGACTAGCGGAGGGGGGGATACGCAGTATTTT. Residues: CASSSRTSGGGDTQYF. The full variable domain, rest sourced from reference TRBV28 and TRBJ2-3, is DVKVTQSSRYLVKRTGEKVFLECVQDMDHENMFWYRQDPGLGLRLIYFSYDVKMKEKGDIPEGYSVSREKKERFSLILESASTNQTSMYLCASSSRTSGGGDTQYFGPGTRLTVL.

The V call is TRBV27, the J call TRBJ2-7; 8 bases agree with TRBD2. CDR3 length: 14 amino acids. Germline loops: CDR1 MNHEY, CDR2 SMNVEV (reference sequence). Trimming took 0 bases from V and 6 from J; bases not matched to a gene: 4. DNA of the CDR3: TGTGCCAGCAGTTTATCGGCGGGGGGAGGCGAGCAGTACTTC. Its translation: CASSLSAGGGEQYF.

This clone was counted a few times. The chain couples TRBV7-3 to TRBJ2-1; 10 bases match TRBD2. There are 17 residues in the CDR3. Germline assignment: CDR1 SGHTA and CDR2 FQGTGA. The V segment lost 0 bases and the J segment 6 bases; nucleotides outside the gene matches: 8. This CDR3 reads CASSLTDSGRAGNEQFF. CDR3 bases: TGTGCCAGCAGCTTAACGGACAGCGGGAGGGCTGGCAATGAGCAGTTCTTC.

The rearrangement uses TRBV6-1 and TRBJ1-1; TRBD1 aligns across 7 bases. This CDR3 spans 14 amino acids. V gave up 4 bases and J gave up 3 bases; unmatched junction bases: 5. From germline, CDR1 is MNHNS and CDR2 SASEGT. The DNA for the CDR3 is TGTGCCAGCAGTGGGGGACAGCAATACACTGAAGCTTTCTTT. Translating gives CASSGGQQYTEAFF.

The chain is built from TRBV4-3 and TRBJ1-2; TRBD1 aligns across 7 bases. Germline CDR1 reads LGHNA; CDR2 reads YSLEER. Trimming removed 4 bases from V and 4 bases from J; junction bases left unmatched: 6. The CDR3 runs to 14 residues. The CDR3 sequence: CASSPGQQSYGYTF. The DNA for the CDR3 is TGCGCCAGCAGCCCGGGACAGCAGAGCTATGGCTACACCTTC.

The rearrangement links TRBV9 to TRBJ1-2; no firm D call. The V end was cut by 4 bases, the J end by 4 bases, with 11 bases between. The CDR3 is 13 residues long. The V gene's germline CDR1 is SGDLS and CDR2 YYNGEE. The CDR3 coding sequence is TGTGCCAGCAGCCCGACTTCGGGCTATGGCTACACCTTC. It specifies CASSPTSGYGYTF. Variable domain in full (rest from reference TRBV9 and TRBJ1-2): DSGVTQTPKHLITATGQRVTLRCSPRSGDLSVYWYQQSLDQGLQFLIQYYNGEERAKGNILERFSAQQFPDLHSELNLSSLELGDSALYFCASSPTSGYGYTFGSGTRLTVV.

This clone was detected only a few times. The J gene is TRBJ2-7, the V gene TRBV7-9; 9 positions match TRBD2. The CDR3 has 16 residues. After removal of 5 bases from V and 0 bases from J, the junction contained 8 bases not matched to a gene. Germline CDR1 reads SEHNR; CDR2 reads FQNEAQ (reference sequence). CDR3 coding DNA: TGTGCCAGCAGCCCCCGGAGTAGCGGGAGCTCCTACGAGCAGTACTTC. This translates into CASSPRSSGSSYEQYF.

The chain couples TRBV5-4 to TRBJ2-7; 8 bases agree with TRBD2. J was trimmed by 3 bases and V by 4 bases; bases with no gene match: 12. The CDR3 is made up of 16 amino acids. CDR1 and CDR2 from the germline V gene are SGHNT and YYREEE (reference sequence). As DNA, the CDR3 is TGTGCCAGCAGCGCTGGGGTCGGAGCGGGGGACTACGAGCAGTACTTC. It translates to CASSAGVGAGDYEQYF.

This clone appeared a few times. As DNA, the CDR3 is TGCGCCAGCAGCCAAGTAGCGGGGGGGCATGGGGGGACAGATACGCAGTATTTT. Translation gives CASSQVAGGHGGTDTQYF. V is TRBV4-3 and J is TRBJ2-3; 11 bases are a match to TRBD2. The CDR3 consists of 18 residues. From germline, CDR1 is LGHNA and CDR2 YSLEER. The V segment lost 1 base and the J segment 3 bases; nucleotides outside the gene matches: 9.

CDR3 DNA sequence: TGTGCCAGCACCGAAAGTGCAGGCTCCTATGGCTACACCTTC. Amino acid sequence: CASTESAGSYGYTF. This chain connects TRBV2 to TRBJ1-2; D unclear. CDR1 is SNHLY and CDR2 is FYNNEI in the germline V gene. This CDR3 has 14 amino acids. V shed 7 bases and J shed 4 bases, with 16 bases lying between them.

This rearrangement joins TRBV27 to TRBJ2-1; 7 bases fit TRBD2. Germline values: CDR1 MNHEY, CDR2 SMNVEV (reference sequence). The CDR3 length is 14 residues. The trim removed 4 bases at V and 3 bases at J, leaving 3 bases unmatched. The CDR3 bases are TGTGCCAGCAGTTACGGGGGGAGCTACAATGAGCAGTTCTTC. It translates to CASSYGGSYNEQFF.